The clone carrying this TCR beta chain was detected only a few times. Its antigen is unknown. The method was immunoSEQ multiplex PCR; TCRdb's version includes in-frame clones alone and lacks a portion of them. The sample gives roughly 140,000 clones, roughly nine tenths of which show up once; 1.5% to 2% is in the top ten. The sample belongs to a study of T cell responses to AZD1222 COVID-19 vaccine. Study-wide points: White British people made up most donors, females outnumbered males, and clonal diversity was possibly underestimated. Spike-wide coverage was observed for vaccine-associated CD4 TCRs, with dominant responses at 160-218 and 743-854. Two AZD1222 doses significantly raised spike-specific TCR breadth and depth over controls. Of the AZD1222 recipients, only 5 or 6 were seropositive at baseline.

Sequences were derived from peripheral blood, sampled 28 days after the second AZD1222 dose. The sequence derives from an adult who received the AZD1222 COVID-19 vaccine.

The CDR3 sequence is CASRRGTGSNYGYTF. As DNA, the CDR3 is TGTGCCAGCAGGCGCGGGACAGGGAGCAACTATGGCTACACCTTC. The chain couples TRBV6-5 to TRBJ1-2; 9 bases are a match to TRBD1. In germline, CDR1 is MNHEY, CDR2 SVGAGI. V lost 6 bases, J lost 2 bases, and 7 bases stayed unmatched. This CDR3 has 15 residues.